The 22 T cell receptor beta chains below were found in one sample sequenced in a study of shared clonotypes between healthy human individuals. Sequencing used immunoSEQ multiplex PCR; TCRdb keeps in-frame clones, though not all of them. The sample holds 2,500,000 or so clones, 90% to 95% seen once. Material for sequencing was naive CD4+ T cells from PBMCs. Subset meaning: CD45RA+ positively selected. The receptors come from a man younger than 35 in good health. Some clones in this sample may be carry-over from other donors' samples.

The chain employs TRBV6-1 and TRBJ1-2; perhaps TRBD1 as D (6 bases). Trimming removed 4 bases at V and 8 bases at J, with 11 bases between. The CDR3 consists of 12 residues. Germline V CDR1 and CDR2: MNHNS, SASEGT. For the CDR3, the DNA is TGTGCCAGCAGTGTAACAGGGCTGGGCTACACCTTC. This translates into CASSVTGLGYTF.

The J gene is TRBJ1-2, the V gene TRBV12-1; the table's D call of TRBD1 was not tested on the DNA. TRBV12-1 is termed a pseudogene. This CDR3 spans 15 amino acids. The CDR3 loop is CASSSGTGQYKRYTF. CDR3 sequence (DNA): TGTGCCAGCAGCTCTGGGACAGGGCAATATAAACGCTACACCTTC.

V usage is TRBV5-1 and J usage is TRBJ2-3, with no clear D. Trimming stripped 6 bases from V and 6 bases from J, with 14 bases between. The CDR3 loop spans 13 amino acids. The germline V gene encodes CDR1 SGHRS and CDR2 YFSETQ. The CDR3 coding sequence is TGCGCCAGCACTGAGCCCGAGGCGGATACGCAGTATTTT. Protein sequence: CASTEPEADTQYF. Based on the CDR3 plus reference TRBV5-1 and TRBJ2-3, the full variable domain is KAGVTQTPRYLIKTRGQQVTLSCSPISGHRSVSWYQQTPGQGLQFLFEYFSETQRNKGNFPGRFSGRQFSNSRSEMNVSTLELGDSALYLCASTEPEADTQYFGPGTRLTVL.

This chain uses TRBV9 with TRBJ2-2; D gene unclear. V lost 1 base to trimming and J lost 1 base, with 11 bases between them. The CDR3 is 16 residues long. Germline CDR1 reads SGDLS; CDR2 reads YYNGEE. The CDR3 DNA follows: TGTGCCAGCAGCGTACGTGCAGCCCTGAACACCGGGGAGCTGTTTTTT. Encoded protein: CASSVRAALNTGELFF.

CDR3 loop: CASIPQAATNEKLFF. The CDR3 nucleotides are TGTGCCAGCATCCCTCAAGCTGCAACTAATGAAAAACTGTTTTTT. The V and J genes are TRBV28 and TRBJ1-4; D unresolved. V lost 7 bases, J lost 0 bases, and 12 bases lay in between. The germline CDR1 and CDR2 sequences are MDHEN and SYDVKM. The CDR3 has 15 residues.

The gene calls are TRBV28 and TRBJ2-2; D gene ambiguous. Germline assignment: CDR1 MDHEN and CDR2 SYDVKM. V lost 1 base and J lost 6, with 3 bases in between. The CDR3 loop spans 12 amino acids. Written as DNA, the CDR3 is TGTGCCAGCAGTTTATTCCCCGGGGAGCTGTTTTTT. Residues: CASSLFPGELFF.

J is TRBJ1-1 and V is TRBV27; D gene unclear. This CDR3 has 14 amino acids. Per germline, CDR1 MNHEY and CDR2 SMNVEV (reference sequence). Trimming stripped 4 bases from V and 1 base from J, with 10 bases between. This CDR3 is CASSSLGENTEAFF. CDR3 in DNA: TGTGCCAGCAGTTCGCTCGGGGAGAACACTGAAGCTTTCTTT.

The chain uses TRBV7-6 and TRBJ2-3; D ambiguous. The CDR3 consists of 14 residues. CDR1 is SGHVS, CDR2 FNYEAQ, per germline. The V and J ends lost 1 base and 1 base respectively, with 6 bases between them. The DNA of the CDR3 is TGTGCCAGCAGCTTAGATCGGGGCACAGATACGCAGTATTTT. It codes for CASSLDRGTDTQYF. Together with reference TRBV7-6 and TRBJ2-3, the CDR3 gives the full variable domain: GAGVSQSPRYKVTKRGQDVALRCDPISGHVSLYWYRQALGQGPEFLTYFNYEAQQDKSGLPNDRFSAERPEGSISTLTIQRTEQRDSAMYRCASSLDRGTDTQYFGPGTRLTVL.

CDR3 amino acids: CASSARGAGTQYF. DNA of the CDR3: TGCGCCAGCAGCGCCCGAGGGGCGGGAACGCAGTATTTT. This chain links TRBV4-3 with TRBJ2-3, with D possibly being TRBD2 (6 bases). CDR3 size: 13 residues. The V end lost 5 bases, the J end lost 9 bases, and 15 bases lay between the germline ends. Looked up from germline, CDR1 is LGHNA and CDR2 is YSLEER.

The V gene is TRBV27, the J gene TRBJ1-6; unclear D gene. Trimming pared 3 bases from V and 3 bases from J, leaving 9 bases between. The CDR3 extends over 15 amino acids. From germline, CDR1 is MNHEY and CDR2 SMNVEV (reference sequence). Written as DNA, the CDR3 is TGTGCCAGCAGTTTCGCTCGGGGCTATAATTCACCCCTCCACTTT. This gives the protein CASSFARGYNSPLHF.

For this clone: This sample also contains other DNA sequences that code for the same CDR3. The genes are TRBV7-3 and TRBJ2-2; D is undetermined. Germline V gene data show CDR1 as SGHTA and CDR2 as FQGTGA. The CDR3 length is 13 residues. V was clipped by 2 bases and J by 2 bases, with 3 bases between them. The CDR3 sequence: CASSLLNTGELFF. Written as DNA, the CDR3 is TGTGCCAGCAGCTTATTAAACACCGGGGAGCTGTTTTTT.

This CDR3 reads CSVVFHVAGSSYEQYF. In DNA, the CDR3 is TGCAGCGTTGTCTTCCACGTGGCAGGGAGCTCCTACGAGCAGTACTTC. This rearrangement joins TRBV29-1 to TRBJ2-7, with D possibly called TRBD1 or TRBD2 (5 bases each). The germline V gene encodes CDR1 SQVTM and CDR2 ANQGSEA. This CDR3 region has 16 residues. Trimming shortened V by 4 bases and J by 0 bases, and 19 bases separated the two germline ends.

This chain links TRBV5-1 with TRBJ2-2; possibly TRBD1 or TRBD2 for D (5 bases each). This CDR3 region has 12 residues. Germline CDR1 reads SGHRS; CDR2 reads YFSETQ. Trimming removed 7 bases from V and 8 bases from J, with 12 bases in between. This CDR3 reads CASGDRDGELFF. CDR3 nucleotides: TGCGCCAGCGGGGACCGGGATGGGGAGCTGTTTTTT. Combining the CDR3 with reference TRBV5-1 and TRBJ2-2 gives the whole variable domain KAGVTQTPRYLIKTRGQQVTLSCSPISGHRSVSWYQQTPGQGLQFLFEYFSETQRNKGNFPGRFSGRQFSNSRSEMNVSTLELGDSALYLCASGDRDGELFFGEGSRLTVL.

This chain connects TRBV15 to TRBJ2-1, with D perhaps matching TRBD2 (5 bases). In germline, CDR1 is LNHNV, CDR2 YYDKDF (reference sequence). Trimming left V 3 bases short and J 5 bases short, with 17 bases between. This CDR3 has 16 amino acids. CDR3 sequence (DNA): TGTGCCACCAGCAGTAATCCAGCGGCAGCGGACAATGAGCAGTTCTTC. It codes for CATSSNPAAADNEQFF.

The V gene is TRBV28, the J gene TRBJ2-3; D gene uncertain. Germline-derived CDR1 and CDR2 are MDHEN and SYDVKM. The CDR3 consists of 13 residues. Trimming took off 0 bases at V and 2 bases at J, with 3 bases between the two ends. This chain's CDR3 is CASSLWTTDTQYF. CDR3 sequence (DNA): TGTGCCAGCAGTTTATGGACCACAGATACGCAGTATTTT.

The chain joins TRBV19 to TRBJ2-7; 10 positions match TRBD2. The V gene's germline CDR1 is LNHDA and CDR2 SQIVND (reference sequence). The CDR3 consists of 15 residues. Trimming removed 6 bases from V and 6 bases from J; junction bases left unmatched: 11. CDR3 sequence (DNA): TGTGCCAGTAGCTCAGCGGGAGGGACCTCTCGCGAGCAGTACTTC. Translating it yields CASSSAGGTSREQYF.

The rearrangement joins TRBV5-1 to TRBJ1-4; D unresolved. CDR1 and CDR2 from the germline V gene are SGHRS and YFSETQ. The CDR3 is 15 residues long. V lost 2 bases, J lost 3 bases, and 11 bases lay in between. CDR3 amino acids: CASSFRRNPNEKLFF. In nucleotides, the CDR3 is TGCGCCAGCAGCTTCAGGAGGAACCCTAATGAAAAACTGTTTTTT.

This clone was counted a single time. The chain has TRBV28 and TRBJ2-1; TRBD2 matches 13 bases. Losses at the gene ends were 6 bases for V and 6 bases for J; bases not matched to a gene: 8. The CDR3 has 16 amino acids. Germline CDR1 and CDR2: MDHEN and SYDVKM. CDR3 in DNA: TGTGCCAGCAGCTCACTAGCGGGAGGGCCCCTCAATGAGCAGTTCTTC. Residues: CASSSLAGGPLNEQFF.

This chain links TRBV7-6 with TRBJ2-7; D ambiguous. The length of the CDR3 is 14 residues. V was trimmed by 2 bases and J by 5 bases, leaving 13 bases between them. The V gene's germline CDR1 is SGHVS and CDR2 FNYEAQ. CDR3 amino acids: CASSLRQEFDEQYF. In DNA, the CDR3 is TGTGCCAGCAGCTTACGACAAGAATTTGACGAGCAGTACTTC.

The chain employs TRBV7-2 and TRBJ2-3, with D unclear. Looked up from germline, CDR1 is SGHTA and CDR2 is FQGNSA. The CDR3 spans 15 residues. Trimming took off 4 bases at V and 3 bases at J, with 14 bases between the two ends. The CDR3, as DNA: TGTGCCAGCAGCTATGGTTTGAGCCGGACAGATACGCAGTATTTT. Protein sequence: CASSYGLSRTDTQYF.

The chain combines TRBV4-2 with TRBJ2-5, with 11 bases identical to TRBD1. CDR1 is LGHNA, CDR2 YNFKEQ, per germline. This CDR3 comprises 19 residues. V shed 1 base and J 2 bases; nucleotides not matched to a gene: 12. The CDR3 region has the DNA TGTGCCAGCAGCCAAGTTGGGGACAGGGGGGTTTTAGGGCAAGAGACCCAGTACTTC. It specifies CASSQVGDRGVLGQETQYF.

The chain uses TRBV6-1 and TRBJ1-1, with TRBD1 matching over 8 bases. The V and J ends lost 5 bases and 13 bases, in that order; junction bases with no gene match: 6. The CDR3 has 11 amino acids. The germline V gene encodes CDR1 MNHNS and CDR2 SASEGT. The DNA for the CDR3 is TGTGCCAGCAGTACAAGGACAGGGCTTTTCTTT. Amino acids: CASSTRTGLFF.